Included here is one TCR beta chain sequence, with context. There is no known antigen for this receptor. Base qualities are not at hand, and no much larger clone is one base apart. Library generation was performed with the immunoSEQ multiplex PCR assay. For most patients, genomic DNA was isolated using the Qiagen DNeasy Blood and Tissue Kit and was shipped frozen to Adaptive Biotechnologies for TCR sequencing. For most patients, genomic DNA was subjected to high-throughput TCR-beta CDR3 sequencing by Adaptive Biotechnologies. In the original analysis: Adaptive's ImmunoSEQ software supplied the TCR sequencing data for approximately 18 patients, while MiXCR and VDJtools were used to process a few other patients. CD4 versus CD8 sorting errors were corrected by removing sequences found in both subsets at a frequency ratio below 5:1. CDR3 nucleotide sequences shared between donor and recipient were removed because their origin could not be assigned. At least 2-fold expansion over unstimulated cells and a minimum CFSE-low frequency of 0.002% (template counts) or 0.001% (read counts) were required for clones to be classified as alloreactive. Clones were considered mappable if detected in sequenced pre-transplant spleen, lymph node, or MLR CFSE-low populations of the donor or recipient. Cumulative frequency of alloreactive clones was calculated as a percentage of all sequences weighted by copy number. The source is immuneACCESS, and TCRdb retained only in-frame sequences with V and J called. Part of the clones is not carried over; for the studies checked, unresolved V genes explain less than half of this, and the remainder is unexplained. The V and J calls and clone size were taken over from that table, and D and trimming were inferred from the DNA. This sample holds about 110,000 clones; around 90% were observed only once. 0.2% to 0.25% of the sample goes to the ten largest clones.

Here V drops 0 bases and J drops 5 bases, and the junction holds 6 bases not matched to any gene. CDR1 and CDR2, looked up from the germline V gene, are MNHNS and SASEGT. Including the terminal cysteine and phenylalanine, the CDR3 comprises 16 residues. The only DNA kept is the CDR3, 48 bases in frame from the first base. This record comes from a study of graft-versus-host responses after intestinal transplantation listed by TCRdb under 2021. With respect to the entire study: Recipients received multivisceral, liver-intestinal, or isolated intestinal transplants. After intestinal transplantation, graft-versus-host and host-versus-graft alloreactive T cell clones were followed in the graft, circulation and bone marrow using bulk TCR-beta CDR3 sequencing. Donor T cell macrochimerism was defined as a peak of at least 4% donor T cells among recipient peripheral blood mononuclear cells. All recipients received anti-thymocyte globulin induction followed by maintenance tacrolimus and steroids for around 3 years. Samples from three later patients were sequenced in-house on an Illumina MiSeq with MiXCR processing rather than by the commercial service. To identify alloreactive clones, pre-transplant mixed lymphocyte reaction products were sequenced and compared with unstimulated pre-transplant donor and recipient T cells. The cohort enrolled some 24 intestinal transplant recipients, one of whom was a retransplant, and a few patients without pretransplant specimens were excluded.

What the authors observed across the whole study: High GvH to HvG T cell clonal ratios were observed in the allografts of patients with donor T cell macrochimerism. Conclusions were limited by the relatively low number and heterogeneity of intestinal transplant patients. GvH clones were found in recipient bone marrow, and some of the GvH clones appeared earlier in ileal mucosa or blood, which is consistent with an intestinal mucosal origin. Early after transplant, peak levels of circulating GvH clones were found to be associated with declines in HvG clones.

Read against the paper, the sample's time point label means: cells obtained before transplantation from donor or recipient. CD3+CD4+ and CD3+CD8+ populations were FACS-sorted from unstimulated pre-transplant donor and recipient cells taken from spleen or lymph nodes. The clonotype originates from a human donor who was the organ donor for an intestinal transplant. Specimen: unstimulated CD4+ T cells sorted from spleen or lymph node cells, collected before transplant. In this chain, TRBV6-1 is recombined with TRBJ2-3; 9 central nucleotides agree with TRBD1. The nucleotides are TGTGCCAGCAGTGAAGCCCTGGGACAGGGAGTAGATACGCAGTATTTT. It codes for CASSEALGQGVDTQYF.